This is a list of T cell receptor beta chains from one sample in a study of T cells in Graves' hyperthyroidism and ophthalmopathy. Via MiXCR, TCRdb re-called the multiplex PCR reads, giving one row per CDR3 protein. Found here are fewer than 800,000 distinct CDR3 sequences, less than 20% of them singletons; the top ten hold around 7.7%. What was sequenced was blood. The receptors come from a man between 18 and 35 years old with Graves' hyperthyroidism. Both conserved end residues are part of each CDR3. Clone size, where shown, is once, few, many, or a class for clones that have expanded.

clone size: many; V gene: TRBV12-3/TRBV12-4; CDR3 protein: CASALTGTTGGAQYF
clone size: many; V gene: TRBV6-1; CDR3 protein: CASSWGTTTYEQYF
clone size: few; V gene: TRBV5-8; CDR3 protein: CASSFRGTPPETQYF
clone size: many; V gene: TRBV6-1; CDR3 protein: CASSEWASGQTGELFF
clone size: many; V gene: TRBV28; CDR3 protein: CASTLGGAGDTEAFF
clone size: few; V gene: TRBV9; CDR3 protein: CASSGDVAGESYEQYF
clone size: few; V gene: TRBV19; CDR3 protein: CASSSGRASYEQYF
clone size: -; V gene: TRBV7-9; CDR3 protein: CASTSTGKETQYF
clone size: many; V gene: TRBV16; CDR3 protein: CASSSEFLNYGYTF
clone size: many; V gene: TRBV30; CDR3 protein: CAWRSGTSNEQFF
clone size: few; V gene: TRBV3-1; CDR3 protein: CASSQDRTGAPGELFF
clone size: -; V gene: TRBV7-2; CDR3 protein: CASSLAGLAGETQYF
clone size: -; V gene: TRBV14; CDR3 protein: CASSQFAAGGPNGELFF
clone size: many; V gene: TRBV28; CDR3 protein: CASSLWAGEGQETQYF
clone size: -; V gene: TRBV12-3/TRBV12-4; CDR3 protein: CASSSSGLPGGEQFF
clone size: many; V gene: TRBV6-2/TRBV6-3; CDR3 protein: CASSRWSSNQPQHF
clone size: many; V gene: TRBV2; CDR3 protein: CASNREGSNTEAFF
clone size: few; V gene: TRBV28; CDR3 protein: CASVETSGRNEQFF
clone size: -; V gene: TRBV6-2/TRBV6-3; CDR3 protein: CASSYSGTSGARQYF
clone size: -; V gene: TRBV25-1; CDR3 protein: CASGRGSNEQFF
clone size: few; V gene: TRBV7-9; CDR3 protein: CASRPSGRRETQYF
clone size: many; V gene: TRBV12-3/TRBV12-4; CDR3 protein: CASSLDRVVIEAFF
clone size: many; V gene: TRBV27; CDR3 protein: CASSVAGNGYTF
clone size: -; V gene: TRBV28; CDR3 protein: CASSFRGSYHGYTF
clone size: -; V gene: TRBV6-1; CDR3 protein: CASGEGTGGTNEKLFF
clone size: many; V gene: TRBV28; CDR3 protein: CASSQLLDTEAFF
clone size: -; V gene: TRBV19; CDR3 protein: CASSWVRDRGAKNTGELFF
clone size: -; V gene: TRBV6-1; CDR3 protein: CASSEYRGQSNQPQHF
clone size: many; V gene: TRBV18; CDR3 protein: CASSPNTGLTGEQFF
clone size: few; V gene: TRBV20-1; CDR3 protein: CSARRKSKGQSSYNEQFF
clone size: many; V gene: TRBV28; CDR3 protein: CASSSPSTDTQYF
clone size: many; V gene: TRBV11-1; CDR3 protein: CASSPRQGATPLNTEAFF
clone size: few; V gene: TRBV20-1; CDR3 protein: CSARSREGRSYNEQFF
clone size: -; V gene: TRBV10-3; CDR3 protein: CAISQQSGMGLGANVLTF
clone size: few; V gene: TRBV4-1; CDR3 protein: CASSQDARQPQHF
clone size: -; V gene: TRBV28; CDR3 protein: CASSLVRGEGPQHF
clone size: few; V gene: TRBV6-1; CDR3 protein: CASSEEVTSEGSYEQFF
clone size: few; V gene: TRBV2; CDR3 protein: CASDNLEETQYF
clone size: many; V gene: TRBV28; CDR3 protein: CASSLTDSGNTIYF
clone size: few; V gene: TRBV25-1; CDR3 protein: CASSEGQASSTDTQYF
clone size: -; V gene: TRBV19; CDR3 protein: CASSIAGDQPQHF
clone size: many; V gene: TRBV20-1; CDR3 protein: CSASGLNTEAFF
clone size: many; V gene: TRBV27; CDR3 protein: CASSSRWERTNEKLFF
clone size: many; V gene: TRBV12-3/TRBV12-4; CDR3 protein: CASSLGGGRAGEQFF
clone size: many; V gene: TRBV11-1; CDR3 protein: CASSQAGRAYGYTF
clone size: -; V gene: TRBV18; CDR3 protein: CASSPTSGAQETQYF
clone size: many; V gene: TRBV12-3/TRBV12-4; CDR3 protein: CASSGLAGAKETQYF
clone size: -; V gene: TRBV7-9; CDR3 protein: CASNTRRIADETQYF
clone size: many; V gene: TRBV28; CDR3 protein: CASKGDRETQYF
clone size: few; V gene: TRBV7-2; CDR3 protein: CASSPVGGGAYEQYF
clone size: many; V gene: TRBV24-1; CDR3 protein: CATSDSTGVGNQPQHF
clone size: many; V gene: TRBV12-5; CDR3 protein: CASGLRGHNNEQFF
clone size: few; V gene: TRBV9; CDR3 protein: CASSEGVSARGEQYF